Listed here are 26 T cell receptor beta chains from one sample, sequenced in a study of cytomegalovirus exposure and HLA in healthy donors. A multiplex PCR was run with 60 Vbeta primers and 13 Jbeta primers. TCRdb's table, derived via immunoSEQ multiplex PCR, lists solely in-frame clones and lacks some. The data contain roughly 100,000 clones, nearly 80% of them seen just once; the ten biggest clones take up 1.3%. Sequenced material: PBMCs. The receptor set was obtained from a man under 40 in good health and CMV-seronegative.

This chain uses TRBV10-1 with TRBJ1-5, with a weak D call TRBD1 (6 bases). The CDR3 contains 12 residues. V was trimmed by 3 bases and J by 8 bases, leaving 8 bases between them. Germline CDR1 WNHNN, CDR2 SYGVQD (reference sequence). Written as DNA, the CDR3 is TGCGCCAGCAGTGACTCAGGGGAGCCCCAGCATTTT. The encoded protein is CASSDSGEPQHF.

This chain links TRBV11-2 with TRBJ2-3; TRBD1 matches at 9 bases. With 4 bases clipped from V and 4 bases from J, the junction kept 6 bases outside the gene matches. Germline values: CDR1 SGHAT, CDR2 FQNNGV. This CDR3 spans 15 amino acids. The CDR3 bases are TGTGCCAGCAGCTACAGGGGGCTTGGAGCAGATACGCAGTATTTT. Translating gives CASSYRGLGADTQYF.

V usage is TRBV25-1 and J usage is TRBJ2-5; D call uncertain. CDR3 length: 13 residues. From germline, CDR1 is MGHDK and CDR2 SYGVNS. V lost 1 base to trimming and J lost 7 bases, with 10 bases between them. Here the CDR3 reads CASSELVIGTQYF. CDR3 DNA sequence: TGTGCCAGCAGTGAATTAGTTATTGGGACCCAGTACTTC.

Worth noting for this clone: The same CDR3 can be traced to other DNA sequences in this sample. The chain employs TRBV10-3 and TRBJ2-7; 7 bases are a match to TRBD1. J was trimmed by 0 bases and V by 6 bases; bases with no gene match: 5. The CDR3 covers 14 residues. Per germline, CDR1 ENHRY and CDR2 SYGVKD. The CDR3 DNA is TGTGCCATCAGGGGGACAGCGAGCTCCTACGAGCAGTACTTC. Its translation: CAIRGTASSYEQYF.

The CDR3 bases are TGCAGCGTTGGGGACAGGGGCACCTACGAGCAGTACTTC. Translation: CSVGDRGTYEQYF. The rearrangement joins TRBV29-1 to TRBJ2-7, with 10 bases matching TRBD1. This CDR3 has 13 residues. Trimming took 4 bases from V and 2 from J; bases not matched to a gene: 2. Germline-derived CDR1 and CDR2 are SQVTM and ANQGSEA.

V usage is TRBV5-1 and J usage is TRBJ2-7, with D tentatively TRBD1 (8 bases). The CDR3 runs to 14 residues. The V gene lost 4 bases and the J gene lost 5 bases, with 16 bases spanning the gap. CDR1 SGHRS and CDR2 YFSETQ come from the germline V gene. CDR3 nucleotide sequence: TGCGCCAGCAGCCCGACAGGGGAGGGAAACGAGCAGTACTTC. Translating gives CASSPTGEGNEQYF.

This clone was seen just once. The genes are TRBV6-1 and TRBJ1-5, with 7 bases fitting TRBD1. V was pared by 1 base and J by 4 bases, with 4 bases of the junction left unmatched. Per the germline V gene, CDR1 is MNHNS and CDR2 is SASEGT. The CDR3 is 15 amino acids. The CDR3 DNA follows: TGTGCCAGCAGTGAAGGGGGGACAGTAAATCAGCCCCAGCATTTT. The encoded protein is CASSEGGTVNQPQHF.

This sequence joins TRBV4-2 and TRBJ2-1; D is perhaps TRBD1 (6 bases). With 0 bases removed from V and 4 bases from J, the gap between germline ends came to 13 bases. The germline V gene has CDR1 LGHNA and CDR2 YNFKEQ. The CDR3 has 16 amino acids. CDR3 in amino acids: CASSQEATGHYNEQFF. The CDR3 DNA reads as TGTGCCAGCAGCCAAGAAGCTACAGGGCATTACAATGAGCAGTTCTTC.

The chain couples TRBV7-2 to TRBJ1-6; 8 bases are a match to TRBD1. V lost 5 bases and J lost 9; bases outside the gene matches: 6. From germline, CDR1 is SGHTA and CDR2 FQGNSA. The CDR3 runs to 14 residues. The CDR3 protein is CASSLGTGVSPLHF. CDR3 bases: TGTGCCAGCAGCCTCGGGACAGGAGTTTCACCCCTCCACTTT.

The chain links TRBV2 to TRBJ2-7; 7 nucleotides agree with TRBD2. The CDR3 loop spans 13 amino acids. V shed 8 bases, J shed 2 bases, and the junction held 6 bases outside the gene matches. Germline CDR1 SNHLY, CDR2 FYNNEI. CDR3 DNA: TGTGCCAGCGGGGGGAGCGGGACCTACGAGCAGTACTTC. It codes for CASGGSGTYEQYF.

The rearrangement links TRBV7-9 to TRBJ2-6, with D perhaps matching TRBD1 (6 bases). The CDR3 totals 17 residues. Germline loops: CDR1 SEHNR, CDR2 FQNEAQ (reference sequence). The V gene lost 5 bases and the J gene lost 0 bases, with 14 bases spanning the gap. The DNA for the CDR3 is TGTGCCAGCAGCCTGGGGGCTGTGAACTCTGGGGCCAACGTCCTGACTTTC. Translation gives CASSLGAVNSGANVLTF.

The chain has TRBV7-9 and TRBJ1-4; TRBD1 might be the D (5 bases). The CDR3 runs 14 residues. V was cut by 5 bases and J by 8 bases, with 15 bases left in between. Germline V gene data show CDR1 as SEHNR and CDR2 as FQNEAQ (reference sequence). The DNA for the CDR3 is TGTGCCAGCAGCCCCTGGGGGGTTCAGGAAAAACTGTTTTTT. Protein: CASSPWGVQEKLFF. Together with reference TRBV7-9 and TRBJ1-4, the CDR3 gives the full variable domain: DTGVSQNPRHKITKRGQNVTFRCDPISEHNRLYWYRQTLGQGPEFLTYFQNEAQLEKSRLLSDRFSAERPKGSFSTLEIQRTEQGDSAMYLCASSPWGVQEKLFFGSGTQLSVL.

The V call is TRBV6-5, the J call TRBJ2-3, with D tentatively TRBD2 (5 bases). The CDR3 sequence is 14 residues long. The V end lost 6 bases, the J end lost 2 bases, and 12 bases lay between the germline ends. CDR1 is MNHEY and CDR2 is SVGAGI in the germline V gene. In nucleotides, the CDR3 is TGTGCCAGCAGGGGAGAGGGCCTCACAGATACGCAGTATTTT. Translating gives CASRGEGLTDTQYF.

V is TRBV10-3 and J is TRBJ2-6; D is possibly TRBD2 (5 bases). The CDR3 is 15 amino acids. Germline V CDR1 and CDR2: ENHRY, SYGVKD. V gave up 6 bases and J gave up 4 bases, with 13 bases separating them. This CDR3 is CAIRETSGGANVLTF. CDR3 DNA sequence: TGTGCCATCAGGGAAACGTCGGGGGGGGCCAACGTCCTGACTTTC.

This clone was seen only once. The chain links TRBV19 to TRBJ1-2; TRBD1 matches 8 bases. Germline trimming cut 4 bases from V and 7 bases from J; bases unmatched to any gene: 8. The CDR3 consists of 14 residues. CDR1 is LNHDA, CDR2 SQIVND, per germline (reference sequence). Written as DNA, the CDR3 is TGTGCCAGTAGTACCGTGGACAGGGAGGGTGGCTACACCTTC. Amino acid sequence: CASSTVDREGGYTF.

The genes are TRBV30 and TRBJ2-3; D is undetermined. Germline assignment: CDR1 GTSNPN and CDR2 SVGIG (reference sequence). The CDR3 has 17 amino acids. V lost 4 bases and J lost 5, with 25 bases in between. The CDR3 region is CAWNSSPHSKSKDTQYF. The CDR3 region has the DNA TGTGCCTGGAATAGTTCGCCGCACAGCAAAAGTAAAGATACGCAGTATTTT.

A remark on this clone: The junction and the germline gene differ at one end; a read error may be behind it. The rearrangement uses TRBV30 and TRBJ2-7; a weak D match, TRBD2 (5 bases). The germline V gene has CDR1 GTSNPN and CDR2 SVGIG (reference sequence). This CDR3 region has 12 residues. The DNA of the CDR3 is TGTGCCCGGAGTGTCACGGGGTGGGAGCAGTACTTC. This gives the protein CARSVTGWEQYF.

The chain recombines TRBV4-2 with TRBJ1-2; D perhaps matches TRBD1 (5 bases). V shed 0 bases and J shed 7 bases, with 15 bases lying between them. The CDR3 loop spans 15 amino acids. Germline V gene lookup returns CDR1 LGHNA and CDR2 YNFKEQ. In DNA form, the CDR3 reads TGTGCCAGCAGCCAAGATTATCAGGGATCCCGTGGCTACACCTTC. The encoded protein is CASSQDYQGSRGYTF.

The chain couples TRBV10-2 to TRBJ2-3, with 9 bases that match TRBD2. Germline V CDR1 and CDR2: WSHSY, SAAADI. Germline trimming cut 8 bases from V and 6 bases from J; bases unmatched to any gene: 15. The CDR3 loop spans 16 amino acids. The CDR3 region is CASSEGSGSLFDTQYF. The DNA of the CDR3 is TGCGCCAGCTCCGAGGGTAGCGGGAGTTTATTCGATACGCAGTATTTT.

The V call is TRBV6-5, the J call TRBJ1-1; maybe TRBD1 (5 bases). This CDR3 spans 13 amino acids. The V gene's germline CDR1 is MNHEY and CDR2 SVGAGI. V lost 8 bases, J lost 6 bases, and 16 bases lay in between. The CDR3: CASRQGGKPEAFF. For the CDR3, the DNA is TGTGCCAGCCGCCAGGGCGGCAAGCCTGAAGCTTTCTTT.

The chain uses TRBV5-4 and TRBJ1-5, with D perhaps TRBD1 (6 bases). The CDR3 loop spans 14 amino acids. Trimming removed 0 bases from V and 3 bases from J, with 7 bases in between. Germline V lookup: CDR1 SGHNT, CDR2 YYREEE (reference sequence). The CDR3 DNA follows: TGTGCCAGCAGCTTGGGGACAGCCAATCAGCCCCAGCATTTT. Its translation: CASSLGTANQPQHF. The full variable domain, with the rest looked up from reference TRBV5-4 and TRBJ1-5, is ETGVTQSPTHLIKTRGQQVTLRCSSQSGHNTVSWYQQALGQGPQFIFQYYREEENGRGNFPPRFSGLQFPNYSSELNVNALELDDSALYLCASSLGTANQPQHFGDGTRLSIL.

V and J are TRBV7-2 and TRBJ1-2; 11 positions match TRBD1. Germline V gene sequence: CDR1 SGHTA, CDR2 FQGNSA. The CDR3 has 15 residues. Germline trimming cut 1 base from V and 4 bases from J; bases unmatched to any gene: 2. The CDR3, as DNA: TGTGCCAGCAGCTTAGGGACAGGGGGCGGCTATGGCTACACCTTC. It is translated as CASSLGTGGGYGYTF.

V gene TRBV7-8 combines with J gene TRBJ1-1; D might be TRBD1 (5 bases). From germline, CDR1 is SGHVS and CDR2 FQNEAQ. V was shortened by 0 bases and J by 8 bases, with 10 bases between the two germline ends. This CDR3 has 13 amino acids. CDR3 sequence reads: CASSLALGVEAFF. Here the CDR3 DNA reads TGTGCCAGCAGCTTAGCGCTAGGGGTAGAAGCTTTCTTT.

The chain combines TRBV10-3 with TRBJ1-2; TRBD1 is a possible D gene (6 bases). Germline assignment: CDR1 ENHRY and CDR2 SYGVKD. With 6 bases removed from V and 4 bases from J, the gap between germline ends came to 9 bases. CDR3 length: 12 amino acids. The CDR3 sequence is CAISGQSYGYTF. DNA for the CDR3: TGTGCCATCAGCGGACAGTCCTATGGCTACACCTTC.

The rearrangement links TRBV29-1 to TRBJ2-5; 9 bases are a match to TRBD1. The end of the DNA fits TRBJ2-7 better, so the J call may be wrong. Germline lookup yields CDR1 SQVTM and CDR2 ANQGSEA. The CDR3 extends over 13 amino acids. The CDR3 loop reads CSVGRQGVYEQYF. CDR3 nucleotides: TGCAGCGTGGGACGACAGGGGGTGTACGAGCAGTACTTC.

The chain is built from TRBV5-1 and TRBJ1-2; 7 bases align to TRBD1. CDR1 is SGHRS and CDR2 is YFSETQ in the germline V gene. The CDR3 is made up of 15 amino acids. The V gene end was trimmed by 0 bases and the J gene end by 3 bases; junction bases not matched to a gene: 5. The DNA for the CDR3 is TGCGCCAGCAGCTTGGGTCAGGGGGACTACTATGGCTACACCTTC. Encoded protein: CASSLGQGDYYGYTF.